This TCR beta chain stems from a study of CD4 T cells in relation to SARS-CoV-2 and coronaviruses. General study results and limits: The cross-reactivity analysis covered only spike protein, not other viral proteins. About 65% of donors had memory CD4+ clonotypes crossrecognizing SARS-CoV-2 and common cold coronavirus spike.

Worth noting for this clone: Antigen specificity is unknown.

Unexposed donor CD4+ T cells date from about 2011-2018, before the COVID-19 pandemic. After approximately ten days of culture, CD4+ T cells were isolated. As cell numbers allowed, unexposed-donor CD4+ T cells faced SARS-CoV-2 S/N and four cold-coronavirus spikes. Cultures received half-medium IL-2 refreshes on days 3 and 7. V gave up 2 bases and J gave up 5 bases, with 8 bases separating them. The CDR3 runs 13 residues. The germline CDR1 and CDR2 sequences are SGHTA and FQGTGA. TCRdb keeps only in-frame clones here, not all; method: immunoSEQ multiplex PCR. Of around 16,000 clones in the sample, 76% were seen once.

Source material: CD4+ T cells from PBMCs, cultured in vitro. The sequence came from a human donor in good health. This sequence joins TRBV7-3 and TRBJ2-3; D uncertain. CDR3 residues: CASSLLSGDTQYF. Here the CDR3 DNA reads TGTGCCAGCAGCTTATTGTCAGGAGATACGCAGTATTTT.